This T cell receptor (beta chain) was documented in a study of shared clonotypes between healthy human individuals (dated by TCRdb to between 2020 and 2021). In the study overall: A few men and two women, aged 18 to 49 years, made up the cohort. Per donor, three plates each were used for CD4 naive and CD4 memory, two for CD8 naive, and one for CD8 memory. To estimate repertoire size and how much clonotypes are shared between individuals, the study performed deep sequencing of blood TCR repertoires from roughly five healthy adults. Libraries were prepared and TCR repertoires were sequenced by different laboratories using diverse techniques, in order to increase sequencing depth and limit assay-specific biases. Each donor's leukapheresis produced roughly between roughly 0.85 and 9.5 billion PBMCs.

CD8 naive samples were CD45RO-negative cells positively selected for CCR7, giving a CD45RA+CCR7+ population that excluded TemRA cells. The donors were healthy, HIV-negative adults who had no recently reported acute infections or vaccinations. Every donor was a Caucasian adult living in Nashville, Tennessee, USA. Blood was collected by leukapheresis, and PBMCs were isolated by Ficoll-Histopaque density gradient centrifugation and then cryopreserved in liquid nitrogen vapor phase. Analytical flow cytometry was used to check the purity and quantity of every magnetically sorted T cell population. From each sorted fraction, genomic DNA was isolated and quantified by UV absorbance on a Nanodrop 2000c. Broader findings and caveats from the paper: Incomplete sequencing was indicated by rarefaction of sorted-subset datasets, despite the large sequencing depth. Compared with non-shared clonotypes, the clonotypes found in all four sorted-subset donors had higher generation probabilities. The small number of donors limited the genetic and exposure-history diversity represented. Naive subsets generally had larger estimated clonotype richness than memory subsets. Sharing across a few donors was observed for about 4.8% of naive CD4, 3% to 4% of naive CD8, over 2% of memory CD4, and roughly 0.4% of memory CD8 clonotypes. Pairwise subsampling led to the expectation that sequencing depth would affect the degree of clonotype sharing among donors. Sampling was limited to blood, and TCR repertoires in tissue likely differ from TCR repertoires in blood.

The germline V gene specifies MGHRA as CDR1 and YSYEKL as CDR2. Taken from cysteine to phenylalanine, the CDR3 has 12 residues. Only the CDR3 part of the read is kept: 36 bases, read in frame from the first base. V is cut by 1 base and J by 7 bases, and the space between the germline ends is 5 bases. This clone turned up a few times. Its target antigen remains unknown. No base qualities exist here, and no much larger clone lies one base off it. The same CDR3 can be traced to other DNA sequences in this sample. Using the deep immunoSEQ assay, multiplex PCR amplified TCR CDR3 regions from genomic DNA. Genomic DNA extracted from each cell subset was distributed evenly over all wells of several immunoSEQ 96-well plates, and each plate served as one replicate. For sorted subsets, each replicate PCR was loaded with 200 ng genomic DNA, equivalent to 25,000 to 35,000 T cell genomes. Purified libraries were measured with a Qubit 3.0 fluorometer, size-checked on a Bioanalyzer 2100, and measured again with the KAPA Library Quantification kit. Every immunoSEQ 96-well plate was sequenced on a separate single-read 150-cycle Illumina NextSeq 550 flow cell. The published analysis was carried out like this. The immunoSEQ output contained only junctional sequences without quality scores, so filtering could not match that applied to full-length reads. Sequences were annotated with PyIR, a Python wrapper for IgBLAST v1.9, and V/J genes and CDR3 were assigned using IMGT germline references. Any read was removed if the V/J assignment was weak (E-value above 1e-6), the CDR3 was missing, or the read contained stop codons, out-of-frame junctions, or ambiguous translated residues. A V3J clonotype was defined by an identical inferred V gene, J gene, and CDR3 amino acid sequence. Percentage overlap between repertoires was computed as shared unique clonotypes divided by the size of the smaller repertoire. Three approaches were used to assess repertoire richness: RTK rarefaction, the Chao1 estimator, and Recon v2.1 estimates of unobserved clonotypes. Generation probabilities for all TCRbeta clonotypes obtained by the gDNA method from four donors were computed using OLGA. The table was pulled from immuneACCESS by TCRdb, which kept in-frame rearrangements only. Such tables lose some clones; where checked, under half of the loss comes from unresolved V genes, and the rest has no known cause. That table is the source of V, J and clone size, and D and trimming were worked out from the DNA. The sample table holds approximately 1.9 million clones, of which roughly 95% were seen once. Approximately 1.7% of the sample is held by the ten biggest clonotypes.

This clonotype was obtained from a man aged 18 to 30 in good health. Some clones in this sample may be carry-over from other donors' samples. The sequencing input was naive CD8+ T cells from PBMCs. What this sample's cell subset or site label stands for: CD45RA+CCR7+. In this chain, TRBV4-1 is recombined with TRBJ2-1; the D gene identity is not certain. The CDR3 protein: CASSQGGNEQFF. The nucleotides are TGCGCCAGCAGCCAAGGGGGTAATGAGCAGTTCTTC.